This T cell receptor (beta chain) was documented in a study of Tregs in tolerant kidney transplant recipients. Study-level results: Donor-specific Treg expansion exceeded global Treg expansion in tolerant patients, suggesting antigen drive. Few patients were studied, so findings need validation in larger groups.

V was trimmed by 2 bases and J by 3 bases, leaving 8 bases between them. The CDR3 consists of 15 residues. Germline-derived CDR1 and CDR2 are MNHEY and SVGAGI. Using immunoSEQ multiplex PCR, the repertoire was profiled, and TCRdb retains in-frame clones only, with some absent. The data hold around 50,000 clones, with approximately 90% observed a single time. Note on this clone: Antigen specificity is unknown.

Related graft donors supplied nonmyeloablative bone marrow transplants, and mixed chimerism was transient. CD4+CD25+CD127- Tregs, CD4+CD25- non-Tregs, CD4 and CD8 cells were sorted. The clonotype originates from a human patient who received a combined kidney and bone marrow transplant. Part of the T cells may come from the graft donor. The V gene is TRBV6-5, the J gene TRBJ1-6; tentative D call: TRBD1 (5 bases). The source material was CD8+ T cells from blood (PBMCs), sampled 12 months after the transplant. The CDR3 DNA is TGTGCCAGCAGTTACACAGACAGCTATAATTCACCCCTCCACTTT. Amino acids: CASSYTDSYNSPLHF.